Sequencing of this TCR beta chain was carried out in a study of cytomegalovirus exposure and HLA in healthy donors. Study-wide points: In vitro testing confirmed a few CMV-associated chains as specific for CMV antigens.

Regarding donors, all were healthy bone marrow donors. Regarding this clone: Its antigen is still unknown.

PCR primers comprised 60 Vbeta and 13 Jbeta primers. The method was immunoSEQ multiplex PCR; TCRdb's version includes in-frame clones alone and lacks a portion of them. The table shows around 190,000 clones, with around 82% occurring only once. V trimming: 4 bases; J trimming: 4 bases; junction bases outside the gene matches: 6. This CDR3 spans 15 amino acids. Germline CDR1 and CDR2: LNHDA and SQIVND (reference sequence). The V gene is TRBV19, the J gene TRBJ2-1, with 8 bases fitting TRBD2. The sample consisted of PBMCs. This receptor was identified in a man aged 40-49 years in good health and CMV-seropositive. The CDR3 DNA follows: TGTGCCAGTAGTAGACCAGCGGGAGTTTACAATGAGCAGTTCTTC. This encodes CASSRPAGVYNEQFF.